This T cell receptor beta chain is from a study of Ad26.COV2.S vaccination and SARS-CoV-2 variants. Study context: It was the COV1001 Ad26.COV2.S trial arm that included the donor. Each vaccinee took Ad26.COV2.S intramuscularly, once or twice 56 days apart.

Method: immunoSEQ multiplex PCR; TCRdb's copy keeps in-frame clones and lacks some. The data hold roughly 380,000 clones, with around 87% observed a single time. Germline CDR1 reads MNHEY; CDR2 reads SVGAGI. The CDR3 totals 14 residues. Trimming removed 7 bases from V and 7 bases from J, with 19 bases in between. Treatment indicated: some 20 received Ad26.COV2.S at low or high dose, single or two shots; several received placebo; per-sample allocation not given. Each sample was drawn 63 days after the first injection (of vaccine or placebo). Sequencing was performed on peripheral blood, taken in a trial of Ad26.COV2.S vaccine versus placebo. The sequence derives from a person aged 18-60 years who received the Ad26.COV2.S COVID-19 vaccine or a placebo. The chain uses TRBV6-5 and TRBJ1-1; D not resolved. CDR3 sequence reads: CASTLRMGFNEAFF. The DNA for the CDR3 is TGTGCCAGCACCTTACGGATGGGCTTTAATGAAGCTTTCTTT.